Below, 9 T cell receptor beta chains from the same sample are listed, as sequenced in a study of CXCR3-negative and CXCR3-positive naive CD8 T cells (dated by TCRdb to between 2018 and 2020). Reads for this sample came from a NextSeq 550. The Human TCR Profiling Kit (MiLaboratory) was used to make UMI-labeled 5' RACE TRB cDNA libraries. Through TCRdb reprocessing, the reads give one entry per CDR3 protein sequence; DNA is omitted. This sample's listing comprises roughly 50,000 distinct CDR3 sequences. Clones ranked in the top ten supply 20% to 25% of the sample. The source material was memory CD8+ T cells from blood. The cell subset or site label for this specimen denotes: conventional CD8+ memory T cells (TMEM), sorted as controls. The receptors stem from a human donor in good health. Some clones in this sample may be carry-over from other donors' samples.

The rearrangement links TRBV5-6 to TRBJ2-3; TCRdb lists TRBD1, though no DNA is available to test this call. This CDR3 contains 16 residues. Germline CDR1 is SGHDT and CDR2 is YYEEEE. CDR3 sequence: CASSLGGQISTDTQYF.

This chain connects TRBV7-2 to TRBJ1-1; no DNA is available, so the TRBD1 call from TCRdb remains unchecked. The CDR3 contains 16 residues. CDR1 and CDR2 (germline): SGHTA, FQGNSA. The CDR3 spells CASSLASVPGITEAFF.

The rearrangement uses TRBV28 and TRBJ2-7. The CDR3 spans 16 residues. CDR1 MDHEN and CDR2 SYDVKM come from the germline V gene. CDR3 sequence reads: CASSSGSTSSRDEQYF.

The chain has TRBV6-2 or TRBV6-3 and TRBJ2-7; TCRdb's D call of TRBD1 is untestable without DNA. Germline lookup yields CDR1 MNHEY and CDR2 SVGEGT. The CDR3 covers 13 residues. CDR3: CASSYYRGYEQYF.

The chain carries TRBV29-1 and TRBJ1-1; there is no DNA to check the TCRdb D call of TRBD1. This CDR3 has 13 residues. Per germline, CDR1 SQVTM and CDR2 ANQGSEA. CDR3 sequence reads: CSVTKPGNTEAFF. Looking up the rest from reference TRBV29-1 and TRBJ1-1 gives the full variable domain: SAVISQKPSRDICQRGTSLTIQCQVDSQVTMMFWYRQQPGQSLTLIATANQGSEATYESGFVIDKFPISRPNLTFSTLTVSNMSPEDSSIYLCSVTKPGNTEAFFGQGTRLTVV.

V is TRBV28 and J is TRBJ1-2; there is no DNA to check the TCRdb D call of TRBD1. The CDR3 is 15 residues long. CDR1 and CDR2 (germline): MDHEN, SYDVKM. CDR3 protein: CASSFGQAENYGYTF.

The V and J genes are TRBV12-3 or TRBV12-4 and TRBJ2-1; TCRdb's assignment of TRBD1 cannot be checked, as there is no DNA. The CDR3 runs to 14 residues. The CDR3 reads CASAYEGARNEQFF.

CDR3 region: CASSLEASRFPSGANVLTF. The rearrangement uses TRBV5-1 and TRBJ2-6. Germline V lookup: CDR1 SGHRS, CDR2 YFSETQ. The length of the CDR3 is 19 residues.

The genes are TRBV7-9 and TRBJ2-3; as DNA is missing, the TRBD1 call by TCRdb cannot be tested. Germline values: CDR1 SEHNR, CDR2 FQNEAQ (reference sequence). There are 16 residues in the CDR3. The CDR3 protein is CASDEMRQGATDTQYF. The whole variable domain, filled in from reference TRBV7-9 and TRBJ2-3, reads DTGVSQNPRHKITKRGQNVTFRCDPISEHNRLYWYRQTLGQGPEFLTYFQNEAQLEKSRLLSDRFSAERPKGSFSTLEIQRTEQGDSAMYLCASDEMRQGATDTQYFGPGTRLTVL.